The 22 T cell receptor beta chains below all came from one sample that was sequenced in a study of memory CD4+ T cells and cytomegalovirus serostatus. Single viable CD3+CD4+CD8-CD45RO+ cells were sorted as the memory CD4+ T cells. Some clones are missing from TCRdb's copy, which holds only in-frame ones; the method was immunoSEQ multiplex PCR. The table lists fewer than 75,000 clones, roughly 80% of them singletons. The sample taken for sequencing was memory CD4+ T cells from blood. Every receptor here comes from an adult in good health and CMV-seronegative.

This clone was picked up a small number of times. The junction and the germline gene differ at one end; a read error may be behind it. The chain has TRBV5-1 and TRBJ2-7; 10 bases align to TRBD1. CDR1 and CDR2 from the germline V gene are SGHRS and YFSETQ. The CDR3 has 14 residues. CDR3 bases: TGCGCCAGCAGCCGGGACAGGGGCTCCCACGAGCAGTACTTC. This codes for CASSRDRGSHEQYF.

The gene calls are TRBV7-2 and TRBJ2-3; 10 bases fit TRBD1. The CDR3 spans 17 residues. Germline values: CDR1 SGHTA, CDR2 FQGNSA. V lost 5 bases to trimming and J lost 3 bases; unmatched junction nucleotides: 11. DNA for the CDR3: TGTGCCAGCAGCCTCAGACAGGGGGCGCTCAGGACAGATACGCAGTATTTT. Protein: CASSLRQGALRTDTQYF.

V usage is TRBV4-1 and J usage is TRBJ2-3, with unresolved D. Trimming cost V 0 bases and J 2 bases, with 12 bases left between them. The CDR3 extends over 16 amino acids. Looked up from germline, CDR1 is MGHRA and CDR2 is YSYEKL. As DNA, the CDR3 is TGCGCCAGCAGCCAAGATGGTGCGGATCTCACAGATACGCAGTATTTT. This sequence encodes CASSQDGADLTDTQYF.

The chain uses TRBV5-8 and TRBJ2-3; D gene ambiguous. V lost 2 bases, J lost 4 bases, and 8 bases lay in between. Germline loops: CDR1 SGHTS, CDR2 YDEGEE. The length of the CDR3 is 13 residues. This CDR3 is CASSLGPSDTQYF. CDR3 nucleotides: TGTGCCAGCAGCTTAGGACCGTCAGATACGCAGTATTTT.

The V call is TRBV28, the J call TRBJ1-6; no clear D. The germline gives CDR1 MDHEN, CDR2 SYDVKM. The V gene lost 4 bases and the J gene lost 9 bases, with 16 bases spanning the gap. The CDR3 spans 15 residues. CDR3 in amino acids: CASSSLLRSVSPLHF. The CDR3, as DNA: TGTGCCAGCAGTTCCCTACTAAGGTCGGTTTCACCCCTCCACTTT.

This chain uses TRBV14 with TRBJ1-1; possibly TRBD1 for D (5 bases). This CDR3 region has 16 residues. The germline V gene encodes CDR1 SGHDN and CDR2 FVKESK. The germline V and J ends were trimmed by 1 base and 0 bases, with 12 bases remaining between them. CDR3 DNA sequence: TGTGCCAGCAGCCAAGGTCTCGCAGGGATGAACACTGAAGCTTTCTTT. Translated, it gives CASSQGLAGMNTEAFF.

V and J are TRBV7-9 and TRBJ2-5; 7 nucleotides match TRBD1. V shed 2 bases and J 4 bases; nucleotides not matched to a gene: 10. The CDR3 is made up of 16 amino acids. Germline V CDR1 and CDR2: SEHNR, FQNEAQ (reference sequence). The CDR3 protein is CASSLRPGQKGETQYF. The CDR3 region has the DNA TGTGCCAGCAGCTTACGACCGGGACAGAAGGGAGAGACCCAGTACTTC. Full variable domain (missing parts from reference TRBV7-9 and TRBJ2-5): DTGVSQNPRHKITKRGQNVTFRCDPISEHNRLYWYRQTLGQGPEFLTYFQNEAQLEKSRLLSDRFSAERPKGSFSTLEIQRTEQGDSAMYLCASSLRPGQKGETQYFGPGTRLLVL.

V usage is TRBV25-1 and J usage is TRBJ2-5; D tentatively fits TRBD1 or TRBD2 (6 bases each). Germline V gives CDR1 MGHDK, CDR2 SYGVNS. The CDR3 covers 13 residues. Trimming took 6 bases from V and 5 from J, leaving 13 bases between them. CDR3 in DNA: TGTGCCAGCAGAGGGGGGACCGGGGAGACCCAGTACTTC. Translation: CASRGGTGETQYF.

This clone was seen a few times. The V call is TRBV27, the J call TRBJ2-4, with no clear D. From germline, CDR1 is MNHEY and CDR2 SMNVEV (reference sequence). V gave up 2 bases and J gave up 4 bases, with 9 bases separating them. The CDR3 covers 14 residues. The CDR3, as DNA: TGTGCCAGCAGTTTAGAGATGGGGAAAAACATTCAGTACTTC. This translates into CASSLEMGKNIQYF.

The chain carries TRBV10-3 and TRBJ1-2; a weak D match, TRBD1 (5 bases). Germline loops: CDR1 ENHRY, CDR2 SYGVKD. The CDR3 spans 16 residues. The V end was cut by 4 bases, the J end by 0 bases, with 15 bases between. The CDR3 loop is CAISGDRRRSNYGYTF. The DNA of the CDR3 is TGTGCCATCAGTGGGGACCGGCGGAGATCTAACTATGGCTACACCTTC.

The chain uses TRBV28 and TRBJ2-1; weak D call: TRBD2 (6 bases). The CDR3 spans 16 residues. The V gene's germline CDR1 is MDHEN and CDR2 SYDVKM. Trimming took 6 bases from V and 3 from J, leaving 18 bases between them. DNA for the CDR3: TGTGCCAGCAGCCCCCGTTTGGGGCGGGACTACAATGAGCAGTTCTTC. It yields the protein CASSPRLGRDYNEQFF.

The V call is TRBV19, the J call TRBJ1-1; the match to TRBD1 covers 10 bases. V shed 7 bases and J 0 bases; nucleotides not matched to a gene: 11. CDR3 length: 17 residues. Germline V gene sequence: CDR1 LNHDA, CDR2 SQIVND (reference sequence). The CDR3 coding sequence is TGTGCCAGTACCTCACGGTTGGGACAGGGGATGAACACTGAAGCTTTCTTT. As protein: CASTSRLGQGMNTEAFF. Filled out from reference TRBV19 and TRBJ1-1, the complete variable domain reads DGGITQSPKYLFRKEGQNVTLSCEQNLNHDAMYWYRQDPGQGLRLIYYSQIVNDFQKGDIAEGYSVSREKKESFPLTVTSAQKNPTAFYLCASTSRLGQGMNTEAFFGQGTRLTVV.

The chain has TRBV6-6 and TRBJ2-5; D gene uncertain. CDR3 length equals 14 residues. Trimming removed 1 base at V and 1 base at J, with 7 bases between. Germline V CDR1 and CDR2: MNHNY, SVGAGI (reference sequence). The DNA for the CDR3 is TGTGCCAGCAGTTACTTAACAGCCCAAGAGACCCAGTACTTC. Protein: CASSYLTAQETQYF.

The chain carries TRBV4-1 and TRBJ2-1, with a tentative D call TRBD2 (5 bases). Germline V gives CDR1 MGHRA, CDR2 YSYEKL. The CDR3 is made up of 17 amino acids. With 3 bases removed from V and 5 bases from J, the gap between germline ends came to 20 bases. The CDR3 is CASSQEVLRRADNEQFF. CDR3 sequence (DNA): TGCGCCAGCAGCCAGGAGGTTTTAAGACGGGCGGACAATGAGCAGTTCTTC.

V gene TRBV4-1 combines with J gene TRBJ2-3; 7 bases match TRBD1. The CDR3 sequence is 16 residues long. V lost 2 bases to trimming and J lost 2 bases; unmatched junction nucleotides: 7. Germline lookup yields CDR1 MGHRA and CDR2 YSYEKL. This CDR3 reads CASSQTGAMFTDTQYF. The CDR3 DNA reads as TGCGCCAGCAGCCAAACAGGGGCGATGTTCACAGATACGCAGTATTTT.

The chain employs TRBV2 and TRBJ2-4; TRBD2 might be the D (5 bases). The germline V gene encodes CDR1 SNHLY and CDR2 FYNNEI. With 0 bases removed from V and 0 bases from J, the gap between germline ends came to 18 bases. CDR3 size: 19 residues. The CDR3 coding sequence is TGTGCCAGCAGTGAAGCGCTCTTCGAGCGGAAATTAGCCAAAAACATTCAGTACTTC. This sequence encodes CASSEALFERKLAKNIQYF. Together with reference TRBV2 and TRBJ2-4, the CDR3 gives the full variable domain: EPEVTQTPSHQVTQMGQEVILRCVPISNHLYFYWYRQILGQKVEFLVSFYNNEISEKSEIFDDQFSVERPDGSNFTLKIRSTKLEDSAMYFCASSEALFERKLAKNIQYFGAGTRLSVL.

CDR3 sequence (DNA): TGTGCCAGCAGCCGGTGGACGGGAGCGGGGGGAGAGACCCAGTACTTC. It yields the protein CASSRWTGAGGETQYF. V and J are TRBV28 and TRBJ2-5, with 9 bases aligning to TRBD2. The CDR3 has 16 amino acids. Germline-derived CDR1 and CDR2 are MDHEN and SYDVKM. The V and J ends lost 6 bases and 4 bases, in that order; junction bases with no gene match: 12.

This clone was seen a handful of times. The V and J genes are TRBV6-1 and TRBJ2-7; D perhaps matches TRBD1 (6 bases). Looked up from germline, CDR1 is MNHNS and CDR2 is SASEGT. This CDR3 comprises 15 residues. V was clipped by 6 bases and J by 2 bases, with 17 bases between them. The CDR3 is CASRKDRQKAYEQYF. Written as DNA, the CDR3 is TGTGCCAGCAGAAAGGACAGACAGAAGGCCTACGAGCAGTACTTC.

J is TRBJ2-1 and V is TRBV6-1; no definite D call. V gave up 0 bases and J gave up 9 bases, with 0 bases separating them. Germline V lookup: CDR1 MNHNS, CDR2 SASEGT. This CDR3 region has 10 residues. DNA for the CDR3: TGTGCCAGCAGTGAAGCTGAGCAGTTCTTC. Translating gives CASSEAEQFF.

The chain uses TRBV4-2 and TRBJ2-1; 11 nucleotides align to TRBD2. The J segment lost 5 bases and the V segment lost 2 bases, leaving 2 bases of the junction unmatched. CDR1 is LGHNA and CDR2 is YNFKEQ in the germline V gene. This CDR3 has 15 amino acids. The CDR3 DNA is TGTGCCAGCAGCCAACTAGCGGGGGGAAACAATGAGCAGTTCTTC. Translated: CASSQLAGGNNEQFF.

On this clone itself: Other DNA variants within this sample encode the same CDR3. The chain links TRBV7-2 to TRBJ1-5, with a possible D match to TRBD1 (5 bases). V lost 7 bases and J 6 bases, leaving 22 bases between the germline ends. The CDR3 is made up of 16 amino acids. Germline V gives CDR1 SGHTA, CDR2 FQGNSA. CDR3 in amino acids: CASNLLGPANAQPQHF. The DNA for the CDR3 is TGTGCCAGCAACTTGCTGGGGCCGGCTAACGCTCAGCCCCAGCATTTT.

The chain joins TRBV27 to TRBJ1-1; D unresolved. Germline assignment: CDR1 MNHEY and CDR2 SMNVEV (reference sequence). Between the trimmed V and J ends, which lost 7 bases and 6 bases, there was a span of 15 bases. This CDR3 is 13 amino acids long. The CDR3 loop reads CASKDLGIPEAFF. The DNA of the CDR3 is TGTGCCAGCAAGGACTTAGGGATTCCTGAAGCTTTCTTT.